This record concerns one T cell receptor (beta chain) sequence. The sample comes from a study of blood T cell repertoires in COVID-19. Trimming cost V 7 bases and J 4 bases, with 17 bases left between them. CDR3 size: 15 residues. The V gene's germline CDR1 is ENHRY and CDR2 SYGVKD. Cohort 3 donors were reported recovered after two negative PCRs, clearance, or symptom resolution. TCRdb's table, derived via immunoSEQ multiplex PCR, lists solely in-frame clones and lacks some. The sample carries 330,000 or so clones, under 95% recorded once. Material for sequencing was PBMCs or T cells enriched from blood (not recorded which). The chain carries TRBV10-3 and TRBJ1-3; tentatively, D is TRBD1 (6 bases). This clonotype originated in a woman in her 30s who had recovered from COVID-19. The CDR3 coding sequence is TGTGCCATCACTACGCTACAGGGAACGGGAAACACCATATATTTT. This gives the protein CAITTLQGTGNTIYF.